This TCR beta chain was documented in a study of T-cell reconstitution after alpha-beta-depleted transplantation in children. Comment on this clonotype: What it recognizes is unknown.

General study results and limits: Newly generated T cells supplied most T-cell counts and diversity one year post-transplant.

Using unique molecular identifiers, the investigators prepared the TCRbeta library. MiXCR was run by TCRdb on the PCR reads, yielding one entry per CDR3 protein. The table records 200,000 to 250,000 distinct CDR3 sequences, approximately 11% of them present only once. The source of this sequence is a child younger than two with acute myeloid leukemia, due to receive a stem cell transplant. The sequencing used PBMCs, collected before TCRalphabeta/CD19-depleted stem cell transplant.

In DNA form, the CDR3 reads TGTGCCAGCAGCTTACAGGGTTTCTACACCTTC. Protein product: CASSLQGFYTF. This rearrangement joins TRBV7-9 to TRBJ1-2; D is perhaps TRBD1 (5 bases). Trimming cost V 2 bases and J 10 bases, with 8 bases left between them. CDR1 SEHNR and CDR2 FQNEAQ come from the germline V gene (reference sequence). The CDR3 extends over 11 amino acids.